The T cell receptor (beta chain) described here comes from a study of T cells after yellow fever vaccination. Remarks on this clonotype: The antigen is undetermined.

The V gene's germline CDR1 is KGHDR and CDR2 SFDVKD. With 4 bases clipped from V and 4 bases from J, the junction kept 10 bases outside the gene matches. The CDR3 is made up of 16 amino acids. Findings and limits, study-wide: CD4 and CD8 compartments shared a small share of clonotypes. Reappearing after the booster were most of the clones from primary vaccination (roughly 95% CD4, 75% to 90% CD8). Abundant clonotypes from the bulk population could contaminate FACS-sorted repertoires.

TCR cDNA, made by 5'RACE template switching, carried an added universal primer site and UMIs. TCRdb fed the 5' RACE reads into MiXCR, producing one record per CDR3 protein. In the table there are about 320,000 distinct CDR3 sequences, approximately 4% of which are singletons. The chain is built from TRBV24-1 and TRBJ1-1; 8 bases line up with TRBD1. The input for sequencing was PBMCs, taken 15 days after the yellow fever booster vaccination. The receptor's source is a man aged 18-30 years who received the YFV17D yellow fever vaccine. Here the CDR3 DNA reads TGTGCCACCAGTGACCATAGACAGGGGAGGCCCACTGAAGCTTTCTTT. It yields the protein CATSDHRQGRPTEAFF.